This T cell receptor beta chain was retrieved from a study of blood T cell repertoires in COVID-19. TCRdb's table, derived via immunoSEQ multiplex PCR, lists solely in-frame clones and lacks some. The sample contains under 250,000 clones, about four fifths of which appear only once. The clonotype originates from a woman aged 18-35 years with acute or convalescent COVID-19. The sample was peripheral blood.

CDR3 residues: CASSEHTNRDNQPQHF. Here the CDR3 DNA reads TGTGCCAGCAGTGAACACACCAACAGGGACAATCAGCCCCAGCATTTT. J is TRBJ1-5 and V is TRBV6-1, with a tentative D call TRBD1 (6 bases). CDR1 is MNHNS and CDR2 is SASEGT in the germline V gene. V was trimmed by 2 bases and J by 3 bases, leaving 14 bases between them. The CDR3 contains 16 residues.